This T cell receptor beta chain is from a study of blood T cell repertoires in COVID-19 (TCRdb year 2020). A note on the overall study: Samples covering the acute and convalescent phases of COVID-19 were provided by collaborators in the United States, Italy and Spain. The material from the prospective study consisted of cDNA or gDNA derived from T cells, B-cell-depleted T cells, or PBMCs. The dataset comprised deeply sampled blood TCRbeta repertoires from subjects exposed to, actively infected with, or recovered from COVID-19. The repertoires were made available in a free public database intended to serve as a resource for research on the immune response to SARS-CoV-2. Samples were obtained from the ongoing ImmuneRACE study (first 160 participants) and from over a thousand subjects provided by 6 global collaborators. Sample metadata almost always included a de-identified subject ID, COVID-19 status, age in years and sex. HLA class I and class II types, where available, came from metadata supplied by the sample provider rather than from assay-based typing. The research as a whole found: The quantity of clinical and demographic metadata differed by source and by participant and was supplied without curation.

TCRbeta CDR3 regions were amplified from genomic DNA by means of the immunoSEQ Assay, a bias-controlled multiplex PCR. The authors processed their data as follows. The number of nucleated cells in each sample was estimated from the amplification of reference gene primers within the assay. Sequence reads were collapsed and filtered to measure the absolute abundance of every unique TCRbeta CDR3 rearrangement. For each sample, productive Simpson clonality was calculated as the square root of Simpson's diversity index over productive rearrangements. The table was pulled from immuneACCESS by TCRdb, which kept in-frame rearrangements only. Such tables lose some clones; where checked, under half of the loss comes from unresolved V genes, and the rest has no known cause. The DNA was the basis for D and trimming; V, J and clone size are from that table. The sample table lists about 220,000 clones, under 90% of them with a count of one. The ten largest clonotypes hold 3% to 4% of the sample.

Remarks on this clone: This clone's antigen is unknown. No per-base quality is available; no much larger clone lies one base away.

The CDR3 runs 14 amino acids, cysteine and phenylalanine included. Only the CDR3 portion is preserved as DNA: 42 bases, with reading frame beginning at the first base. From the germline V gene (reference sequence), CDR1 is LNHDA and CDR2 is SQIVND. At the junction V is shortened by 2 bases and J by 4 bases, with 11 bases in between. In the prospective study, participants were about 18 to 100 years old, resided in fewer than 25 geographic areas of the United States, and were enrolled through a virtual design. In the prospective study, participants were assigned to cohorts based on the clinical history participants reported in a screening survey and a study questionnaire. Recovered participants in ImmuneRACE Cohort 3 were defined as having two consecutive negative NP/OP PCR tests, clearance from a healthcare professional, or resolution of symptoms. In the prospective study, mobile phlebotomists collected whole blood, serum and a nasopharyngeal or oropharyngeal swab from each participant. Participants in the prospective study had the option to provide additional blood draws and questionnaires over a roughly 2-month period. Prospective study blood samples were shipped either frozen or at room temperature before DNA extraction.

The chain joins TRBV19 to TRBJ1-1; no confident D gene assignment can be made. The sequence was obtained from a woman in her sixties who had recovered from COVID-19. Sample: PBMCs or T cells enriched from blood (not recorded which). The DNA reads TGTGCCAGTAGTATATTAGCCCTTGGCACTGAAGCTTTCTTT. This codes for CASSILALGTEAFF.